A few counts support the clone carrying this T cell receptor (beta chain). The V gene end was trimmed by 4 bases and the J gene end by 4 bases; junction bases not matched to a gene: 7. The CDR3 is 15 residues long. Germline CDR1 LNHDA, CDR2 SQIVND (reference sequence). Only in-frame clones appear in the TCRdb table, and some are missing; sequencing was by immunoSEQ multiplex PCR. Of about 55,000 clones in the sample, just under 90% were seen once. These data come from a study of T cell changes during pregnancy in multiple sclerosis. The sequence was collected from a female donor with multiple sclerosis, enrolled in a pregnancy study. The sequences come from CD4+ T cells from peripheral blood mononuclear cells, collected in the first trimester of pregnancy. The chain recombines TRBV19 with TRBJ1-2; 9 nucleotides align to TRBD1. CDR3 bases: TGTGCCAGTAGTACGGGACAGGGAGGGGCCTATGGCTACACCTTC. Protein: CASSTGQGGAYGYTF.